The present TCR beta chain was sequenced within a study of neurological immune-mediated disorders. Regarding the study as a whole: Healthy controls had more TCR clonal expansion than multiple sclerosis, which showed the least, whereas HTLV-1-associated myelopathy showed the most. No CDR3 amino acid sequences recurred among expanded clones across subjects, suggesting private repertoires in all groups.

Remarks on this clonotype: The antigen remains undetermined. An end of the junction does not agree with germline; a read error may underlie this.

The cDNA came from 5'RACE, which used 10-nucleotide random UMIs. A single record per CDR3 protein comes from TCRdb applying MiXCR to the 5' RACE reads. Among about 74,000 distinct CDR3 sequences listed, 4% to 6% were seen once. This CDR3 region has 14 residues. In germline, CDR1 is DFQATT, CDR2 SNEGSKA (reference sequence). The sequence was collected from a man in his late teens or twenties with multiple sclerosis. V and J are TRBV20-1 and TRBJ1-5; 9 bases are a match to TRBD1. The sample taken for sequencing was PBMCs. As DNA, the CDR3 is TGCAGTGCTCCTCGACAGGGGGGGGATCAGCCCCAGAATTTT. Translating it yields CSAPRQGGDQPQNF.